Included here is one T cell receptor (beta chain) sequence, with context. Its antigen is not identified. The data are from a study of graft-versus-host responses after intestinal transplantation. Study information: Recipients obtained multivisceral, liver-intestinal, or isolated intestinal transplants. Anti-thymocyte globulin induction, then tacrolimus and steroids for about three years, went to all recipients.

This CDR3 region has 14 residues. V dropped 6 bases and J dropped 2; count of bases not matched to a gene: 7. The germline V gene encodes CDR1 MDHEN and CDR2 SYDVKM. Study results and caveats: GvH clones occurred in recipient marrow; some first appeared in ileum or blood.

Libraries were prepared by immunoSEQ multiplex PCR; TCRdb keeps only in-frame clonotypes and omits some of them. The profile shows roughly 90,000 clones, about 88% of them singletons. The sequence was obtained from a human donor who was the organ donor for an intestinal transplant. The sequencing used unstimulated CD4+ T cells sorted from spleen or lymph node cells, collected before transplant. The chain uses TRBV28 and TRBJ2-7; 7 bases line up with TRBD2. The CDR3 region is CASRQAGSPYEQYF. In DNA form, the CDR3 reads TGTGCCAGCAGACAAGCGGGATCGCCCTACGAGCAGTACTTC.